The 32 T cell receptor beta chains given below trace back to one sample, sequenced in a study of T cell changes during pregnancy in multiple sclerosis. The protocol was immunoSEQ multiplex PCR, while the TCRdb copy is restricted to in-frame clones and leaves out a portion. Of more than 80,000 clones listed, about 92% are singletons. Sequencing was performed on peripheral blood, taken in the first trimester of pregnancy. Source of these receptors: a female donor with multiple sclerosis, enrolled in a pregnancy study.

The chain couples TRBV19 to TRBJ2-3; TRBD1 matches at 10 bases. Trimming took 8 bases from V and 3 from J; bases not matched to a gene: 5. The CDR3 contains 14 residues. Germline V gene data show CDR1 as LNHDA and CDR2 as SQIVND (reference sequence). The CDR3, as DNA: TGTGCCAGTGGGGACAGGGGTAGGACAGATACGCAGTATTTT. Residues: CASGDRGRTDTQYF.

The rearrangement links TRBV4-1 to TRBJ2-7, with D possibly being TRBD2 (5 bases). This CDR3 spans 13 amino acids. V was trimmed by 3 bases and J by 0 bases, leaving 6 bases between them. Germline V gives CDR1 MGHRA, CDR2 YSYEKL. The CDR3 DNA sequence: TGCGCCAGCAGCCAGGGAGTCTCCTACGAGCAGTACTTC. Translating it yields CASSQGVSYEQYF.

This clone appeared a single time. The V call is TRBV7-3, the J call TRBJ2-3; no clear D gene. This CDR3 comprises 12 residues. V dropped 2 bases and J dropped 8 bases, with 8 bases sitting between them. The germline V gene has CDR1 SGHTA and CDR2 FQGTGA. The CDR3 sequence is CASSLQLGTQYF. CDR3 bases: TGTGCCAGCAGCTTACAACTTGGTACGCAGTATTTT.

The chain has TRBV7-9 and TRBJ2-5; 9 bases map to TRBD2. This CDR3 comprises 13 residues. V shed 8 bases and J 5 bases; nucleotides not matched to a gene: 6. CDR1 is SEHNR and CDR2 is FQNEAQ in the germline V gene (reference sequence). CDR3 sequence reads: CASGASGRETQYF. The CDR3 nucleotides are TGTGCCAGCGGGGCCAGCGGGAGGGAGACCCAGTACTTC.

This clone was counted a few times. J is TRBJ1-5 and V is TRBV12-5; TRBD1 matches 12 bases. Per germline, CDR1 LGHNT and CDR2 FRNRAP. This CDR3 is built from 16 residues. V lost 1 base and J lost 4; bases outside the gene matches: 2. CDR3 in amino acids: CASGLGDRGRNQPQHF. As DNA, the CDR3 is TGTGCTAGTGGTTTGGGGGACAGGGGGCGGAATCAGCCCCAGCATTTT.

The chain links TRBV19 to TRBJ2-7; 8 bases agree with TRBD2. The V segment lost 4 bases and the J segment 2 bases; nucleotides outside the gene matches: 10. Germline assignment: CDR1 LNHDA and CDR2 SQIVND (reference sequence). This CDR3 is 16 amino acids long. CDR3 amino acids: CASSRGGRFGAYEQYF. CDR3 nucleotide sequence: TGTGCCAGTAGTAGAGGCGGGAGGTTTGGGGCCTACGAGCAGTACTTC.

CDR3 nucleotide sequence: TGTGCCAGCTCACCACGGCTGCGGGAGGTGTTGAATGAGCAGTTCTTC. Its translation is CASSPRLREVLNEQFF. This rearrangement joins TRBV18 to TRBJ2-1, with 8 bases lining up with TRBD2. CDR3 length equals 16 residues. Losses at the gene ends were 1 base for V and 7 bases for J; bases not matched to a gene: 9. Germline CDR1 is KGHSH and CDR2 is LQKENI. Combining the CDR3 with reference TRBV18 and TRBJ2-1 gives the whole variable domain NAGVMQNPRHLVRRRGQEARLRCSPMKGHSHVYWYRQLPEEGLKFMVYLQKENIIDESGMPKERFSAEFPKEGPSILRIQQVVRGDSAAYFCASSPRLREVLNEQFFGPGTRLTVL.

This clone has just one count. The rearrangement links TRBV7-2 to TRBJ2-2, with 7 bases that match TRBD1. The V gene's germline CDR1 is SGHTA and CDR2 FQGNSA. CDR3 length: 17 residues. V lost 4 bases, J lost 3 bases, and 11 bases stayed unmatched. The CDR3 here is CASSSIDRARDTGELFF. The DNA of the CDR3 is TGTGCCAGCAGCTCAATTGACAGGGCCCGGGACACCGGGGAGCTGTTTTTT.

The gene calls are TRBV18 and TRBJ2-7, with TRBD2 matching over 11 bases. Germline loops: CDR1 KGHSH, CDR2 LQKENI. The CDR3 is made up of 15 amino acids. With V trimmed by 5 bases and J by 3 bases, 6 bases remained unmatched. DNA for the CDR3: TGTGCCAGCTCAGAGAGGACTAGCGGGTACTACGAGCAGTACTTC. Amino acid sequence: CASSERTSGYYEQYF.

This chain uses TRBV4-1 with TRBJ1-1; 7 bases match TRBD1. The germline V gene encodes CDR1 MGHRA and CDR2 YSYEKL. This CDR3 region has 15 residues. The V and J ends lost 1 base and 0 bases, in that order; junction bases with no gene match: 2. CDR3 sequence (DNA): TGCGCCAGCAGCCAAGGGGACAGACTGAACACTGAAGCTTTCTTT. Translation: CASSQGDRLNTEAFF.

The chain couples TRBV30 to TRBJ2-1; TRBD2 might be the D (7 bases). Trimming left V 7 bases short and J 13 bases short, with 17 bases between. The length of the CDR3 is 11 residues. Looked up from germline, CDR1 is GTSNPN and CDR2 is SVGIG (reference sequence). As DNA, the CDR3 is TGTGCCTCCTTGAGGGGGGGGGTTCAGTTCTTC. The encoded protein is CASLRGGVQFF.

The chain combines TRBV6-1 with TRBJ2-3, with TRBD1 identical over 7 bases. The CDR3 runs to 16 residues. CDR1 MNHNS and CDR2 SASEGT come from the germline V gene. V lost 4 bases, J lost 3 bases, and 10 bases stayed unmatched. The CDR3 coding sequence is TGTGCCAGCAGTGTGGGAGAAGGGGGCTGGACAGATACGCAGTATTTT. This gives the protein CASSVGEGGWTDTQYF.

The chain has TRBV18 and TRBJ2-7, with D perhaps matching TRBD1 (6 bases). Trimming took 3 bases from V and 7 from J, leaving 13 bases between them. From germline, CDR1 is KGHSH and CDR2 LQKENI. The CDR3 covers 13 residues. Here the CDR3 reads CASSPDRYREQYF. In DNA form, the CDR3 reads TGTGCCAGCTCACCGGACAGATATCGGGAGCAGTACTTC.

The chain links TRBV6-5 to TRBJ2-7; 9 nucleotides agree with TRBD1. The CDR3 totals 15 residues. Trimming at V came to 5 bases and at J to 6 bases, leaving 11 bases not matched to a gene. From germline, CDR1 is MNHEY and CDR2 SVGAGI. The CDR3 here is CASSATGGAFSEQYF. In nucleotides, the CDR3 is TGTGCCAGCAGTGCTACAGGGGGCGCTTTCTCCGAGCAGTACTTC.

This chain uses TRBV4-3 with TRBJ1-1, with D hard to call. The CDR3 runs to 16 residues. V was pared by 1 base and J by 1 base, with 13 bases between. Germline V gene data show CDR1 as LGHNA and CDR2 as YSLEER. The CDR3 DNA is TGCGCCAGCAGCCAAGGGGCCCCGTCTCGGAACACTGAAGCTTTCTTT. This translates into CASSQGAPSRNTEAFF.

The chain has TRBV7-2 and TRBJ2-1; possible D gene TRBD2, 6 bases. Germline V gives CDR1 SGHTA, CDR2 FQGNSA. The CDR3 totals 15 residues. V was shortened by 0 bases and J by 4 bases, with 10 bases between the two germline ends. CDR3 nucleotide sequence: TGTGCCAGCAGCTTAGCATACGGGAGTTACAATGAGCAGTTCTTC. Encoded protein: CASSLAYGSYNEQFF.

This chain links TRBV2 with TRBJ2-5; 10 bases line up with TRBD1. With 7 bases clipped from V and 3 bases from J, the junction kept 11 bases outside the gene matches. Germline V gene sequence: CDR1 SNHLY, CDR2 FYNNEI. This CDR3 has 16 amino acids. CDR3 nucleotides: TGTGCCAGCAATCCGACAGGGGGCTTGAGTAAAGAGACCCAGTACTTC. Protein sequence: CASNPTGGLSKETQYF.

V usage is TRBV7-2 and J usage is TRBJ1-5; 7 bases are shared with TRBD1. This CDR3 comprises 14 residues. V was clipped by 5 bases and J by 6 bases; unmatched bases: 7. The V gene's germline CDR1 is SGHTA and CDR2 FQGNSA. The CDR3 sequence is CASSPGQAVQPQHF. The CDR3 region has the DNA TGTGCCAGCAGCCCAGGACAGGCGGTTCAGCCCCAGCATTTT.

This clone appeared a single time. Written as DNA, the CDR3 is TGTGCCAGCAGCTTGGAGGTGGGCAGGGCTCCAGATACGCAGTATTTT. Translation gives CASSLEVGRAPDTQYF. V usage is TRBV5-4 and J usage is TRBJ2-3; a weak D match, TRBD1 (5 bases). Germline V gene data show CDR1 as SGHNT and CDR2 as YYREEE (reference sequence). V dropped 0 bases and J dropped 4 bases, with 15 bases sitting between them. This CDR3 is 16 amino acids long.

V and J are TRBV10-1 and TRBJ2-3; TRBD1 aligns across 7 bases. The CDR3 is made up of 15 amino acids. Germline loops: CDR1 WNHNN, CDR2 SYGVQD (reference sequence). With V trimmed by 6 bases and J by 2 bases, 8 bases remained unmatched. The chain's CDR3 is CASRRTGSATDTQYF. The CDR3 nucleotides read TGCGCCAGCAGGAGGACAGGATCTGCCACAGATACGCAGTATTTT.

The chain joins TRBV15 to TRBJ2-1; 10 bases are shared with TRBD1. V shed 5 bases, J shed 6 bases, and the junction held 7 bases outside the gene matches. Per germline, CDR1 LNHNV and CDR2 YYDKDF (reference sequence). The CDR3 runs 15 residues. In DNA, the CDR3 is TGTGCCACCAGCCAAGGGACAGGGGTCTCCAATGAGCAGTTCTTC. It encodes CATSQGTGVSNEQFF. The variable domain in full, completed from reference TRBV15 and TRBJ2-1, reads DAMVIQNPRYQVTQFGKPVTLSCSQTLNHNVMYWYQQKSSQAPKLLFHYYDKDFNNEADTPDNFQSRRPNTSFCFLDIRSPGLGDTAMYLCATSQGTGVSNEQFFGPGTRLTVL.

The V gene is TRBV5-1, the J gene TRBJ1-1; 7 bases line up with TRBD1. The CDR3 covers 15 residues. Germline CDR1 reads SGHRS; CDR2 reads YFSETQ. V was clipped by 4 bases and J by 3 bases; unmatched bases: 9. As DNA, the CDR3 is TGCGCCAGCAGCCCCCAGACAGGGAGAGACACTGAAGCTTTCTTT. Translating gives CASSPQTGRDTEAFF. Drawing the rest from reference TRBV5-1 and TRBJ1-1, the complete variable domain is KAGVTQTPRYLIKTRGQQVTLSCSPISGHRSVSWYQQTPGQGLQFLFEYFSETQRNKGNFPGRFSGRQFSNSRSEMNVSTLELGDSALYLCASSPQTGRDTEAFFGQGTRLTVV.

The genes are TRBV11-2 and TRBJ1-2, with 7 bases that match TRBD1. Germline lookup yields CDR1 SGHAT and CDR2 FQNNGV. The CDR3 contains 14 residues. J gave up 7 bases and V 3 bases, and 8 bases lay outside the gene matches. CDR3 in DNA: TGTGCCAGCAGCTTGGGGACAGTCGGCGGTGGCTACACCTTC. It codes for CASSLGTVGGGYTF.

The V and J genes are TRBV18 and TRBJ2-7; D may be TRBD1 (7 bases). With 2 bases removed from V and 6 bases from J, the gap between germline ends came to 14 bases. Per germline, CDR1 KGHSH and CDR2 LQKENI. This CDR3 has 14 amino acids. The CDR3, as DNA: TGTGCCAGCTCACCAAACAACAGGGGAGGCGAGCAGTACTTC. This sequence encodes CASSPNNRGGEQYF.

This chain links TRBV9 with TRBJ1-1; possible D gene TRBD1, 5 bases. V lost 6 bases and J 4 bases, leaving 16 bases between the germline ends. Germline loops: CDR1 SGDLS, CDR2 YYNGEE. The CDR3 has 14 amino acids. The CDR3 DNA is TGTGCCAGCACCTCTGGCCAGGGTAGCACTGAAGCTTTCTTT. Translated: CASTSGQGSTEAFF.

The gene calls are TRBV27 and TRBJ2-7; TRBD1 matches at 10 bases. Germline CDR1 reads MNHEY; CDR2 reads SMNVEV (reference sequence). J gave up 5 bases and V 6 bases, and 13 bases lay outside the gene matches. The CDR3 sequence is 16 residues long. The CDR3 sequence: CASRTFRDRGIHEQYF. The DNA of the CDR3 is TGTGCCAGCAGGACTTTCCGGGACAGGGGCATCCACGAGCAGTACTTC.

The rearrangement links TRBV5-1 to TRBJ2-1; D call uncertain. The V gene lost 0 bases and the J gene lost 0 bases, with 10 bases spanning the gap. Germline CDR1 is SGHRS and CDR2 is YFSETQ. The CDR3 loop spans 16 amino acids. The CDR3 reads CASSLDATSSYNEQFF. The CDR3, as DNA: TGCGCCAGCAGCTTGGACGCAACAAGCTCCTACAATGAGCAGTTCTTC.

This rearrangement joins TRBV7-2 to TRBJ2-2; 10 bases are shared with TRBD2. This CDR3 spans 15 amino acids. Germline assignment: CDR1 SGHTA and CDR2 FQGNSA. V dropped 5 bases and J dropped 6; count of bases not matched to a gene: 6. CDR3 amino acids: CASSRSGRGSGELFF. CDR3 in DNA: TGTGCCAGCAGCAGAAGCGGGAGGGGTTCCGGGGAGCTGTTTTTT.

The chain employs TRBV6-1 and TRBJ1-5; the D gene is possibly TRBD1 (5 bases). The CDR3 sequence is 17 residues long. V lost 0 bases and J 0 bases, leaving 12 bases between the germline ends. CDR1 and CDR2 (germline): MNHNS, SASEGT. The CDR3 nucleotides are TGTGCCAGCAGTGAAGCGGGGGGATTCTATAGCAATCAGCCCCAGCATTTT. It yields the protein CASSEAGGFYSNQPQHF.

Details on this clone: A junction boundary mismatches the germline segment, possibly from a read error. The genes are TRBV30 and TRBJ1-1; D is ambiguous. This CDR3 contains 14 residues. The germline gives CDR1 GTSNPN, CDR2 SVGIG (reference sequence). CDR3 bases: TGTGCCCGGAGCGTAACCGGGGTCAACACCCGAGCTTTCTTT. Translation: CARSVTGVNTRAFF.

The table lists this clone with a few counts. This chain joins TRBV2 and TRBJ1-2, with D possibly being TRBD1 (5 bases). This CDR3 contains 11 residues. CDR1 and CDR2 from the germline V gene are SNHLY and FYNNEI. Trimming took 8 bases from V and 7 from J, leaving 11 bases between them. The CDR3 spells CASVRAGGYTF. For the CDR3, the DNA is TGTGCCAGCGTCAGGGCCGGTGGCTACACCTTC.

This clone was observed a single time. The chain has TRBV5-1 and TRBJ1-1; a possible D gene is TRBD1 (5 bases). CDR1 is SGHRS, CDR2 YFSETQ, per germline. V lost 3 bases and J lost 1, with 10 bases in between. The length of the CDR3 is 14 residues. CDR3 protein: CASSSDGGNTEAFF. CDR3 nucleotide sequence: TGCGCCAGCAGCTCTGACGGGGGGAACACTGAAGCTTTCTTT. The complete variable domain, with remaining parts taken from reference TRBV5-1 and TRBJ1-1, reads KAGVTQTPRYLIKTRGQQVTLSCSPISGHRSVSWYQQTPGQGLQFLFEYFSETQRNKGNFPGRFSGRQFSNSRSEMNVSTLELGDSALYLCASSSDGGNTEAFFGQGTRLTVV.